This T cell receptor beta chain was captured by sequencing in a study of blood T cells in healthy people across ages. The study's findings and limits: Per million T cells, TCR beta diversity dropped roughly linearly as age increased. Leaving the PBMCs unsorted stopped any conclusive comparison of naive versus antigen-experienced cells.

The germline CDR1 and CDR2 sequences are SGHVS and FQNEAQ. The junction had 7 bases not matched to a gene; V was cut back by 5 bases and J by 0 bases. The CDR3 consists of 18 residues. To note about this clonotype: Its antigen is unidentified.

Healthy individuals of Caucasian origin from Russia, aged roughly 6 to 90, served as donors. Combining a sample-barcoded 5' primer with a J-beta primer mix, a second PCR ran for about 6 to 11 cycles. With 12 random nucleotides, a template-switch adaptor tagged each individual cDNA molecule. MiXCR, run by TCRdb on the 5' RACE reads, gives a single entry per CDR3 protein. Here the sample spans roughly 1.7 million distinct CDR3 sequences, about 31% being singletons. Sequencing input: blood. This rearrangement joins TRBV7-8 to TRBJ2-3, with 14 bases lining up with TRBD2. The clonotype originates from a woman in her twenties or thirties in good health. In DNA form, the CDR3 reads TGTGCCAGCAGCCCCCGGACTAGCGGGAGGTACAGCACAGATACGCAGTATTTT. Amino acids: CASSPRTSGRYSTDTQYF.